A single TCR beta chain is shown here with its context. CDR3 length equals 19 residues. Deletions cut 0 bases from V and 4 bases from J, with 24 bases between. Germline V gene data show CDR1 as MGHRA and CDR2 as YSYEKL. This sample was included in a study of blood T cells in healthy people across ages. A second PCR of 7 to 11 cycles used a sample-barcoded 5' primer and a J-beta primer mix. Carrying 12 random nucleotides, a template-switch adaptor labeled each individual cDNA molecule. In TCRdb, the 5' RACE reads were re-called with MiXCR into one record per CDR3 protein. The table records some 1.6 million distinct CDR3 sequences, about 35% of them present only once.

The sequenced sample was blood. The rearrangement links TRBV4-1 to TRBJ1-1; D is unclear. The clonotype was recovered from a young woman in good health. The CDR3 coding sequence is TGCGCCAGCAGCCAAGATCAATTTAAAAGAGTTGGGGTGGGCACTGAAGCTTTCTTT. It yields the protein CASSQDQFKRVGVGTEAFF.